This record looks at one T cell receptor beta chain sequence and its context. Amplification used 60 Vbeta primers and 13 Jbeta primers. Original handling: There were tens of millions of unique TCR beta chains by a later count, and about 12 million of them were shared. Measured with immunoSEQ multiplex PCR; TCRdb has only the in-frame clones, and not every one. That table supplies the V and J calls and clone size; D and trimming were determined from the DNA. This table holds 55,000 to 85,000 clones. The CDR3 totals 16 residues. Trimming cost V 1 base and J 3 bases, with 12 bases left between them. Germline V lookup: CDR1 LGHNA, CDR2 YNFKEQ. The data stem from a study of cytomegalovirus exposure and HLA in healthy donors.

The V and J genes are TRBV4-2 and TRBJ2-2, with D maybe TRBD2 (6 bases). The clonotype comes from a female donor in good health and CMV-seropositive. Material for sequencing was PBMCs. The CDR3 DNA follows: TGTGCCAGCAGCCAAGGGCGGGGTACGGACACCGGGGAGCTGTTTTTT. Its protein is CASSQGRGTDTGELFF.